The sequence of this T cell receptor (beta chain) was determined in a study of blood T cell repertoires in COVID-19. Libraries were prepared by immunoSEQ multiplex PCR; TCRdb keeps only in-frame clonotypes and omits some of them. The data contain approximately 280,000 clones, roughly nine tenths of them seen just once; the ten biggest clones take up about 5.7%. The CDR3 consists of 16 residues. Germline CDR1 SEHNR, CDR2 FQNEAQ (reference sequence). The V gene end was trimmed by 5 bases and the J gene end by 4 bases; junction bases not matched to a gene: 11. Across roughly 25 US areas, participants ranged in age from 18 to 89 years.

The V call is TRBV7-9, the J call TRBJ2-5; TRBD1 aligns across 9 bases. The sample was PBMCs or T cells enriched from blood (not recorded which). This TCR was sampled from a woman between 40 and 55 years old who had recovered from COVID-19. CDR3 coding DNA: TGTGCCAGCAGCACAGGATGGACAGGGGTGTCAGAGACCCAGTACTTC. Its translation is CASSTGWTGVSETQYF.